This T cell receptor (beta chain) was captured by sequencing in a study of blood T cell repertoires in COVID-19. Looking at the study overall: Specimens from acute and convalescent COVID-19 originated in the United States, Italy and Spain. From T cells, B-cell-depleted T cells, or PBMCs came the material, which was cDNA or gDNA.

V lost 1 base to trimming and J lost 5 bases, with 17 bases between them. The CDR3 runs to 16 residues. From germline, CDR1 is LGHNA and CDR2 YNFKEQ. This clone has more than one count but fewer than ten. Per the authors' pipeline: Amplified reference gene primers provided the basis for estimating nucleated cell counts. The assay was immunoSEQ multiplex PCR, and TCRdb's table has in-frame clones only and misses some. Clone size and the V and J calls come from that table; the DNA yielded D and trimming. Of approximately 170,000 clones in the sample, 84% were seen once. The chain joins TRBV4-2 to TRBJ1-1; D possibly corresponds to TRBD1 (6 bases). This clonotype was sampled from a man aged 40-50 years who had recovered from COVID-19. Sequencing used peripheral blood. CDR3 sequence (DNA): TGTGCCAGCAGCCAAGGGTCTCCACAGGGAGGGACTGAAGCTTTCTTT. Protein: CASSQGSPQGGTEAFF.